The 19 T cell receptor beta chains below all came from one sample that was sequenced in a study of glioma-infiltrating T cells after dendritic cell vaccination (dated by TCRdb to 2015 to 2016). Explained via the paper, the time point label denotes: after dendritic cell vaccination, including at tumor progression/relapse. The library came from the immunoSEQ multiplex PCR assay. TCRdb took over this immuneACCESS table, retaining in-frame rearrangements with V and J assigned. Such tables are incomplete; in checked studies, under half of the missing clones stem from an unresolved V gene, and the remainder is unexplained. The sample table records about 76,000 clones; about nine tenths of these occur just once. The ten top clones hold approximately 2.2% of the sample. The material was blood, obtained after dendritic cell vaccination. These receptors were obtained from a human donor with glioblastoma.

V and J are TRBV30 and TRBJ1-5, with 7 bases that match TRBD1. V lost 4 bases to trimming and J lost 2 bases; unmatched junction nucleotides: 2. CDR3 size: 13 residues. Per germline, CDR1 GTSNPN and CDR2 SVGIG (reference sequence). The CDR3 here is CAWNRGGNQPQHF. The DNA for the CDR3 is TGTGCCTGGAACAGGGGCGGCAATCAGCCCCAGCATTTT.

The rearrangement joins TRBV19 to TRBJ1-1, with 7 bases fitting TRBD1. There are 13 residues in the CDR3. CDR1 LNHDA and CDR2 SQIVND come from the germline V gene (reference sequence). V dropped 7 bases and J dropped 6; count of bases not matched to a gene: 8. CDR3 residues: CASTSGQRAEAFF. The CDR3 DNA is TGTGCCAGTACCTCGGGACAGCGGGCTGAAGCTTTCTTT.

This clone was counted between two and nine times. The V call is TRBV7-2, the J call TRBJ1-5; D remains unclear. The CDR3 has 15 residues. Trimming shortened V by 1 base and J by 2 bases, and 9 bases separated the two germline ends. The germline gives CDR1 SGHTA, CDR2 FQGNSA. The CDR3 nucleotides read TGTGCCAGCAGCTTAGGGGAGGTGCGCAATCAGCCCCAGCATTTT. This encodes CASSLGEVRNQPQHF.

The chain couples TRBV5-1 to TRBJ2-3, with 9 bases lining up with TRBD2. J was trimmed by 4 bases and V by 2 bases; bases with no gene match: 5. From germline, CDR1 is SGHRS and CDR2 YFSETQ. This CDR3 is 15 amino acids long. CDR3 in DNA: TGCGCCAGCAGCTTTAGCGGGAGTGGCGCAGATACGCAGTATTTT. Its protein product is CASSFSGSGADTQYF.

The CDR3, as DNA: TGTGCCACCAAGAATCCGGGACATGGGAACTATGGCTACACCTTC. It encodes CATKNPGHGNYGYTF. This sequence joins TRBV21-1 and TRBJ1-2; TRBD1, the table's D call, was not compared with the DNA. TRBV21-1 represents a pseudogene. The CDR3 sequence is 15 residues long.

A single count supports this clone. This sequence joins TRBV29-1 and TRBJ2-5; tentatively, D is TRBD1 (5 bases). The germline gives CDR1 SQVTM, CDR2 ANQGSEA. The CDR3 consists of 12 residues. Trimming took off 4 bases at V and 2 bases at J, with 8 bases between the two ends. The CDR3 DNA follows: TGCAGCGTTGCAGGGCGGCAAGAGACCCAGTACTTC. This sequence encodes CSVAGRQETQYF.

The chain employs TRBV25-1 and TRBJ1-4, with D maybe TRBD1 (6 bases). Germline V gives CDR1 MGHDK, CDR2 SYGVNS. This CDR3 contains 14 residues. V was shortened by 3 bases and J by 7 bases, with 12 bases between the two germline ends. This CDR3 is CASSDRGAGEKLFF. CDR3 DNA sequence: TGTGCCAGCAGTGACAGGGGCGCGGGTGAAAAACTGTTTTTT.

This rearrangement joins TRBV9 to TRBJ2-1; 8 bases map to TRBD1. From germline, CDR1 is SGDLS and CDR2 YYNGEE. This CDR3 has 12 residues. Trimming removed 8 bases from V and 6 bases from J; junction bases left unmatched: 4. CDR3 in DNA: TGTGCCAGTCGAACAGGGGGCAATGAGCAGTTCTTC. Protein sequence: CASRTGGNEQFF.

The V gene is TRBV12-5, the J gene TRBJ2-7, with D possibly being TRBD1 (5 bases). The length of the CDR3 is 15 residues. Per the germline V gene, CDR1 is LGHNT and CDR2 is FRNRAP. V was pared by 7 bases and J by 2 bases, with 18 bases between. CDR3 DNA sequence: TGTGCTAGTGTTCCCTTTGAGACAGACGCCTACGAGCAGTACTTC. It translates to CASVPFETDAYEQYF.

The chain employs TRBV19 and TRBJ1-4, with D possibly matching TRBD1 (5 bases). The CDR3 consists of 15 residues. V was shortened by 5 bases and J by 6 bases, with 16 bases between the two germline ends. CDR1 and CDR2 (germline): LNHDA, SQIVND (reference sequence). CDR3 sequence: CASSLPGTVYEKLFF. In DNA, the CDR3 is TGTGCCAGTAGTCTCCCCGGGACTGTTTATGAAAAACTGTTTTTT.

This clone showed up just once. CDR3 region: CASSASGSDEQFF. The CDR3 coding sequence is TGTGCCAGCAGCGCTAGCGGGAGCGATGAGCAGTTCTTC. The rearrangement uses TRBV6-5 and TRBJ2-1; 10 bases line up with TRBD2. This CDR3 is built from 13 residues. Germline CDR1 reads MNHEY; CDR2 reads SVGAGI. Losses at the gene ends were 6 bases for V and 8 bases for J; bases not matched to a gene: 4.

This chain links TRBV4-1 with TRBJ2-7, with D perhaps TRBD1 (7 bases). Germline assignment: CDR1 MGHRA and CDR2 YSYEKL. The CDR3 is 15 residues long. Trimming removed 0 bases at V and 2 bases at J, with 11 bases between. CDR3 in amino acids: CASSQEGGQTYEQYF. As DNA, the CDR3 is TGCGCCAGCAGCCAAGAGGGGGGACAGACCTACGAGCAGTACTTC.

J is TRBJ1-1 and V is TRBV6-5, with 9 positions matching TRBD1. Per the germline V gene, CDR1 is MNHEY and CDR2 is SVGAGI. The CDR3 is made up of 14 amino acids. V lost 6 bases, J lost 4 bases, and 6 bases stayed unmatched. The CDR3 spells CASRRLTGGTEAFF. The DNA of the CDR3 is TGTGCCAGCAGGCGGCTGACAGGGGGCACTGAAGCTTTCTTT.

CDR3 nucleotides: TGCAGCGTTGACGTTACTACTGAGGGAAGGCAGTACTTC. Translating gives CSVDVTTEGRQYF. The chain uses TRBV29-1 and TRBJ2-5, with D tentatively TRBD2 (5 bases). Germline assignment: CDR1 SQVTM and CDR2 ANQGSEA. The CDR3 extends over 13 amino acids. V lost 3 bases and J lost 11, with 19 bases in between.

This chain links TRBV29-1 with TRBJ1-3; D may be TRBD1 (6 bases). Between the trimmed V and J ends, which lost 5 bases and 2 bases, there was a span of 16 bases. Germline CDR1 is SQVTM and CDR2 is ANQGSEA. CDR3 size: 15 residues. The CDR3 reads CSVSPLAGAGNTIYF. CDR3 sequence (DNA): TGCAGCGTTTCCCCGCTGGCAGGGGCTGGAAACACCATATATTTT.

CDR3 DNA: TGTGCCAGCAGCTTAGACTTGTTCGGCACAGATACGCAGTATTTT. Encoded protein: CASSLDLFGTDTQYF. This chain joins TRBV7-2 and TRBJ2-3; unclear D gene. V was clipped by 1 base and J by 1 base, with 9 bases between them. Germline-derived CDR1 and CDR2 are SGHTA and FQGNSA. The CDR3 runs to 15 residues.

This clone was picked up one time. The chain combines TRBV7-2 with TRBJ2-7, with 8 bases fitting TRBD1. The length of the CDR3 is 18 residues. Losses at the gene ends were 5 bases for V and 4 bases for J; bases not matched to a gene: 19. Per the germline V gene, CDR1 is SGHTA and CDR2 is FQGNSA. CDR3 coding DNA: TGTGCCAGCAGCCGAATCCGGACAGGGACCGGATCGGGGTACGAGCAGTACTTC. Residues: CASSRIRTGTGSGYEQYF.

CDR3 in amino acids: CASSWTSGSSYEQYF. The DNA of the CDR3 is TGTGCCAGCAGCTGGACTAGCGGGAGCTCCTACGAGCAGTACTTC. J is TRBJ2-7 and V is TRBV5-6; 13 bases match TRBD2. Unmatched junction bases numbered 0, after V lost 3 bases and J lost 0 bases. The CDR3 sequence is 15 residues long. Germline loops: CDR1 SGHDT, CDR2 YYEEEE.

This clone was picked up a small number of times. V and J are TRBV6-1 and TRBJ1-5, with a tentative D call TRBD1 (5 bases). V shed 4 bases and J shed 0 bases, with 13 bases lying between them. The CDR3 length is 16 residues. Germline V gene sequence: CDR1 MNHNS, CDR2 SASEGT. The CDR3 protein is CASSVSEGYSNQPQHF. CDR3 DNA sequence: TGTGCCAGCAGTGTCTCGGAGGGGTATAGCAATCAGCCCCAGCATTTT.